This is a list of T cell receptor beta chains from one sample in a study of blood T cells in healthy people across ages. A single record per CDR3 protein comes from TCRdb applying MiXCR to the 5' RACE reads. The table has roughly 1.9 million distinct CDR3 sequences, more than 35% seen once. Material: blood. The origin of the receptors is a human donor in good health. CDR3s include the opening cysteine and the closing phenylalanine or tryptophan. The order of the fields is clone size, V gene, J gene, D gene, CDR3 protein, CDR3 DNA. The D gene is left open where the match is weak. Clone size, where shown, is once, few, many, or a class for clones that have expanded.

clone_size: .
v_call: TRBV29-1
j_call: TRBJ2-7
d_call: TRBD1
cdr3_aa: CSVESRQGKSYEQYF
cdr3_nt: TGCAGCGTTGAAAGTCGACAGGGCAAGTCCTACGAGCAGTACTTC

clone_size: few
v_call: TRBV6-6
j_call: TRBJ2-1
d_call: .
cdr3_aa: CASSTDSQGPYHNEQFF
cdr3_nt: TGTGCCAGCAGTACCGACAGCCAGGGCCCTTATCACAATGAGCAGTTCTTC

clone_size: .
v_call: TRBV20-1
j_call: TRBJ2-5
d_call: .
cdr3_aa: CSARSPGEETQYF
cdr3_nt: TGCAGTGCTAGATCTCCCGGGGAAGAGACCCAGTACTTC

clone_size: .
v_call: TRBV5-1
j_call: TRBJ2-5
d_call: .
cdr3_aa: CASSLDGGGHETQYF
cdr3_nt: TGCGCCAGCAGCTTGGATGGCGGGGGCCATGAGACCCAGTACTTC

clone_size: .
v_call: TRBV5-1
j_call: TRBJ2-3
d_call: TRBD2
cdr3_aa: CASSHLTGGKDTQYF
cdr3_nt: TGCGCCAGCAGCCATCTAACGGGGGGAAAAGATACGCAGTATTTT

clone_size: .
v_call: TRBV7-9
j_call: TRBJ2-3
d_call: .
cdr3_aa: CASSGSSGTDTQYF
cdr3_nt: TGTGCCAGCAGCGGGTCCAGCGGAACAGATACGCAGTATTTT

clone_size: .
v_call: TRBV29-1
j_call: TRBJ1-1
d_call: .
cdr3_aa: CSVPIRGTEAFF
cdr3_nt: TGCAGCGTCCCCATCCGGGGGACTGAAGCTTTCTTT

clone_size: .
v_call: TRBV20-1
j_call: TRBJ1-2
d_call: .
cdr3_aa: CSARDLRSNYGYTF
cdr3_nt: TGCAGTGCTAGAGATCTACGATCCAACTATGGCTACACCTTC

clone_size: few
v_call: TRBV9
j_call: TRBJ2-1
d_call: TRBD1
cdr3_aa: CASSAEHTGTGTSEQFF
cdr3_nt: TGTGCCAGCAGCGCCGAACACACCGGGACAGGGACGAGTGAGCAGTTCTTC

clone_size: few
v_call: TRBV27
j_call: TRBJ2-7
d_call: .
cdr3_aa: CASSYTGMGFEQYF
cdr3_nt: TGTGCCAGCAGTTATACAGGGATGGGGTTCGAGCAGTACTTC

clone_size: .
v_call: TRBV5-1
j_call: TRBJ2-1
d_call: .
cdr3_aa: CASSLEGRGYNGVDEQFF
cdr3_nt: TGCGCCAGCAGCTTGGAGGGCAGGGGTTACAACGGGGTAGATGAGCAGTTCTTC

clone_size: .
v_call: TRBV29-1
j_call: TRBJ1-1
d_call: .
cdr3_aa: CSAEGRSASTEAFF
cdr3_nt: TGCAGCGCTGAAGGTCGTTCGGCGAGCACTGAAGCTTTCTTT

clone_size: .
v_call: TRBV4-1
j_call: TRBJ2-1
d_call: .
cdr3_aa: CVSSQEPQTSSYNEQFF
cdr3_nt: TGCGTCAGCAGCCAAGAACCACAGACCTCCTCCTACAATGAGCAGTTCTTC

clone_size: few
v_call: TRBV7-2
j_call: TRBJ2-3
d_call: .
cdr3_aa: CASSPTGLPTDTQYF
cdr3_nt: TGTGCCAGCAGCCCAACAGGCCTCCCTACAGATACGCAGTATTTT

clone_size: few
v_call: TRBV9
j_call: TRBJ2-7
d_call: TRBD2
cdr3_aa: CASSLTSSSSYEQYF
cdr3_nt: TGTGCCAGCAGCCTGACTAGCTCCAGCTCCTACGAGCAGTACTTC

clone_size: .
v_call: TRBV20-1
j_call: TRBJ2-7
d_call: .
cdr3_aa: CSAGGEGESYEQYF
cdr3_nt: TGTAGTGCCGGAGGTGAGGGGGAATCCTACGAGCAGTACTTC

clone_size: .
v_call: TRBV6-2/TRBV6-3
j_call: TRBJ2-5
d_call: .
cdr3_aa: CASSRRGSQETQYF
cdr3_nt: TGTGCCAGCAGTCGTCGAGGCAGCCAAGAGACCCAGTACTTC

clone_size: .
v_call: TRBV12-3/TRBV12-4
j_call: TRBJ2-5
d_call: .
cdr3_aa: CASSFSRAETQYF
cdr3_nt: TGTGCCAGCAGTTTTAGCAGAGCGGAGACCCAGTACTTC

clone_size: few
v_call: TRBV5-1
j_call: TRBJ2-1
d_call: TRBD1
cdr3_aa: CASSLVGGPSSYNEQFF
cdr3_nt: TGCGCCAGCAGCTTGGTAGGGGGCCCAAGCTCCTACAATGAGCAGTTCTTC

clone_size: .
v_call: TRBV20-1
j_call: TRBJ2-1
d_call: TRBD2
cdr3_aa: CSANQAGGMYNEQFF
cdr3_nt: TGCAGTGCTAACCAAGCGGGGGGAATGTACAATGAGCAGTTCTTC

clone_size: few
v_call: TRBV4-1
j_call: TRBJ1-1
d_call: .
cdr3_aa: CASSQDVGGGSTEAFF
cdr3_nt: TGCGCCAGCAGCCAAGATGTTGGCGGAGGGAGTACTGAAGCTTTCTTT

clone_size: .
v_call: TRBV4-1
j_call: TRBJ2-5
d_call: .
cdr3_aa: CASSPTPGPSHQETQYF
cdr3_nt: TGCGCCAGCAGCCCTACTCCCGGGCCCAGCCACCAAGAGACCCAGTACTTC

clone_size: few
v_call: TRBV5-1
j_call: TRBJ2-4
d_call: .
cdr3_aa: CASSLEGEGDIQYF
cdr3_nt: TGCGCCAGCAGCTTGGAGGGGGAAGGAGACATTCAGTACTTC

clone_size: .
v_call: TRBV3-1
j_call: TRBJ2-1
d_call: TRBD2
cdr3_aa: CASSWGGWVDAEQFF
cdr3_nt: TGTGCCAGCAGCTGGGGGGGTTGGGTCGATGCTGAGCAGTTCTTC

clone_size: .
v_call: TRBV6-5
j_call: TRBJ2-1
d_call: .
cdr3_aa: CASSYRAGDEQFF
cdr3_nt: TGTGCCAGCAGTTACAGGGCAGGCGATGAGCAGTTCTTC

clone_size: few
v_call: TRBV19
j_call: TRBJ1-1
d_call: .
cdr3_aa: CASSIPGINTEAFF
cdr3_nt: TGTGCCAGTAGTATACCAGGGATCAACACTGAAGCTTTCTTT

clone_size: .
v_call: TRBV29-1
j_call: TRBJ1-5
d_call: .
cdr3_aa: CSSGVEHQPQHF
cdr3_nt: TGCAGCTCTGGGGTGGAACATCAGCCCCAGCATTTT

clone_size: .
v_call: TRBV9
j_call: TRBJ2-3
d_call: TRBD2
cdr3_aa: CASSVSLAGGPGTDTQYF
cdr3_nt: TGTGCCAGCAGCGTAAGCCTAGCGGGGGGGCCGGGCACAGATACGCAGTATTTT

clone_size: once
v_call: TRBV20-1
j_call: TRBJ1-2
d_call: .
cdr3_aa: CSVRDRSRSGGGYTF
cdr3_nt: TGCAGTGTCCGCGATAGGTCCCGCTCCGGGGGTGGCTACACCTTC

clone_size: .
v_call: TRBV6-5
j_call: TRBJ2-1
d_call: TRBD1
cdr3_aa: CASSLTGGSYNGQFF
cdr3_nt: TGTGCCAGCAGTTTAACAGGGGGCTCCTACAATGGGCAGTTCTTC